This passage covers 27 T cell receptor beta chains from one sample sequenced in a study of blood T cell repertoires in COVID-19. Profiling relied on immunoSEQ multiplex PCR, and the TCRdb table lists in-frame clones only, not all of them. There are some 300,000 clones in the sample; 86% occur only once, and about 12% lies in the top ten. The sample was peripheral blood. All receptors derive from a woman in her seventies with COVID-19, enrolled during active disease.

The V call is TRBV3-1 (or the pseudogene TRBV3-2), the J call TRBJ2-3; 12 positions match TRBD1. CDR1 is LGHDT and CDR2 is YNNKEL in the germline V gene (reference sequence). The V gene end was trimmed by 3 bases and the J gene end by 3 bases; junction bases not matched to a gene: 4. There are 16 residues in the CDR3. The CDR3 spells CASSQRGQGATDTQYF. The CDR3 nucleotides are TGTGCCAGCAGCCAGCGGGGACAGGGGGCGACAGATACGCAGTATTTT.

The rearrangement joins TRBV13 to TRBJ1-2, with D unresolved. The CDR3 spans 14 residues. V was shortened by 0 bases and J by 0 bases, with 5 bases between the two germline ends. Germline V lookup: CDR1 PRHDT, CDR2 FYEKMQ (reference sequence). The CDR3 nucleotides are TGTGCCAGCAGCTTAGGGCAGTCTAACTATGGCTACACCTTC. Translation: CASSLGQSNYGYTF.

This chain joins TRBV6-5 and TRBJ1-4; TRBD1 agrees at 7 bases. Trimming removed 0 bases from V and 7 bases from J; junction bases left unmatched: 5. The CDR3 is 15 amino acids. Germline loops: CDR1 MNHEY, CDR2 SVGAGI. CDR3 sequence (DNA): TGTGCCAGCAGTTACTCCGAGGGGGCCGGTGAAAAACTGTTTTTT. Translation: CASSYSEGAGEKLFF.

This rearrangement joins TRBV28 to TRBJ2-2; 13 nucleotides align to TRBD2. Trimming removed 6 bases from V and 7 bases from J; junction bases left unmatched: 11. This CDR3 is 17 amino acids long. The V gene's germline CDR1 is MDHEN and CDR2 SYDVKM. CDR3 nucleotide sequence: TGTGCCAGCAGCGACCACGGACTAGCGGGGGACAGCGGGGAGCTGTTTTTT. Translation gives CASSDHGLAGDSGELFF.

V usage is TRBV30 and J usage is TRBJ1-6; weak D call: TRBD1 (5 bases). Germline values: CDR1 GTSNPN, CDR2 SVGIG (reference sequence). The CDR3 totals 15 residues. Trimming stripped 0 bases from V and 10 bases from J, with 16 bases between. The CDR3 coding sequence is TGTGCCTGGAGTGTACCGGCAAAGGGGCGGTCACCCCTCCACTTT. Amino acid sequence: CAWSVPAKGRSPLHF.

The chain links TRBV9 to TRBJ2-2, with a possible D match to TRBD2 (6 bases). Germline V lookup: CDR1 SGDLS, CDR2 YYNGEE. The CDR3 is 15 amino acids. V lost 4 bases and J lost 7, with 17 bases in between. Written as DNA, the CDR3 is TGTGCCAGCAGCCTCCGGGAGTTTAGCTACGGGGAGCTGTTTTTT. It translates to CASSLREFSYGELFF.

The chain is built from TRBV9 and TRBJ1-1; no definite D call. Germline V gives CDR1 SGDLS, CDR2 YYNGEE. V lost 0 bases and J lost 1, with 7 bases in between. This CDR3 spans 14 amino acids. The CDR3 DNA reads as TGTGCCAGCAGCGTAGATCCCCAGAACACTGAAGCTTTCTTT. Its translation: CASSVDPQNTEAFF.

V gene TRBV7-2 combines with J gene TRBJ2-3; 11 bases are shared with TRBD2. Trimming cost V 3 bases and J 4 bases; bases outside gene matches: 12. Per the germline V gene, CDR1 is SGHTA and CDR2 is FQGNSA. CDR3 length equals 18 residues. In DNA form, the CDR3 reads TGTGCCAGCAGCTTTGGGTTAGCGGGGGGGCCTGCCGCAGATACGCAGTATTTT. Protein sequence: CASSFGLAGGPAADTQYF.

The chain combines TRBV28 with TRBJ1-4, with D possibly matching TRBD1 (5 bases). Trimming pared 5 bases from V and 4 bases from J, leaving 23 bases between. The germline V gene has CDR1 MDHEN and CDR2 SYDVKM. There are 18 residues in the CDR3. CDR3 sequence (DNA): TGTGCCAGCAGTCCCTCGGGGCAGGGAGGACCTAATAATGAAAAACTGTTTTTT. Translated: CASSPSGQGGPNNEKLFF.

Comment on this clone: Within the sample, other DNA sequences also encode this same CDR3. The chain recombines TRBV10-1 with TRBJ2-3; TRBD2 matches 8 bases. The CDR3 is 14 amino acids. The ends lost 3 bases at V and 3 bases at J; junction bases unmatched: 2. The germline V gene has CDR1 WNHNN and CDR2 SYGVQD (reference sequence). The DNA of the CDR3 is TGCGCCAGCAGTGATCAGCGGGGGACAGATACGCAGTATTTT. This encodes CASSDQRGTDTQYF.

The chain has TRBV7-9 and TRBJ2-5; TRBD2 agrees at 7 bases. The CDR3 runs to 16 residues. J was trimmed by 5 bases and V by 3 bases; bases with no gene match: 12. Germline V gene data show CDR1 as SEHNR and CDR2 as FQNEAQ (reference sequence). CDR3 amino acids: CASSLANLAAGETQYF. The CDR3 DNA reads TGTGCCAGCAGCTTGGCTAACCTAGCGGCTGGGGAGACCCAGTACTTC.

This clone occurred a few times. The chain is built from TRBV19 and TRBJ1-2, with D possibly matching TRBD1 (5 bases). This CDR3 comprises 13 residues. V shed 3 bases and J shed 7 bases, with 12 bases lying between them. Germline-derived CDR1 and CDR2 are LNHDA and SQIVND (reference sequence). DNA of the CDR3: TGTGCCAGTAGTATCCCAGGGTTCGGTGGCTACACCTTC. Its translation is CASSIPGFGGYTF.

The chain has TRBV12-3 or TRBV12-4 and TRBJ1-1, with D maybe TRBD1 (6 bases). This CDR3 region has 12 residues. Trimming removed 6 bases at V and 5 bases at J, with 10 bases between. In DNA, the CDR3 is TGTGCCAGCAGAACAGGGAAGACTGAAGCTTTCTTT. Translating gives CASRTGKTEAFF.

The genes are TRBV10-3 and TRBJ1-4, with a weak D call TRBD1 (5 bases). Trimming pared 4 bases from V and 7 bases from J, leaving 13 bases between. CDR1 is ENHRY and CDR2 is SYGVKD in the germline V gene. This CDR3 has 14 amino acids. CDR3 loop: CAISAGQHGEKLFF. CDR3 nucleotide sequence: TGTGCCATCAGTGCAGGGCAACACGGTGAAAAACTGTTTTTT.

This chain connects TRBV1 to TRBJ2-3; the DNA was not used to check the table's D call, TRBD1. TRBV1 is noted as a pseudogene. The CDR3 totals 15 residues. For the CDR3, the DNA is TGCACCAGCAGCCAAGGGGGCACAAACACAGATACGCAGTATTTT. Protein: CTSSQGGTNTDTQYF.

The sample holds one count of this clone. The rearrangement uses TRBV6-5 and TRBJ1-1; perhaps TRBD1 as D (5 bases). Germline lookup yields CDR1 MNHEY and CDR2 SVGAGI. This CDR3 is 14 amino acids long. V lost 4 bases, J lost 5 bases, and 14 bases lay in between. As DNA, the CDR3 is TGTGCCAGCAGTTCTCTGGGGGGGGGAACTGAAGCTTTCTTT. This encodes CASSSLGGGTEAFF.

In this sample, this clone turned up many times. The chain has TRBV5-8 and TRBJ2-3, with 10 bases identical to TRBD1. Germline V gene data show CDR1 as SGHTS and CDR2 as YDEGEE. The CDR3 totals 15 residues. The ends lost 3 bases at V and 3 bases at J; junction bases unmatched: 4. The CDR3 DNA reads as TGTGCCAGCAGCTGGGGGACAGGGGTGACAGATACGCAGTATTTT. It translates to CASSWGTGVTDTQYF.

The rearrangement uses TRBV5-1 and TRBJ2-1; TRBD2 matches 11 bases. This CDR3 has 15 residues. Germline CDR1 reads SGHRS; CDR2 reads YFSETQ. J was trimmed by 6 bases and V by 0 bases; bases with no gene match: 2. The CDR3 bases are TGCGCCAGCAGCTTGGTAGCGGGGGGGCTCAATGAGCAGTTCTTC. Encoded protein: CASSLVAGGLNEQFF.

The chain couples TRBV28 to TRBJ1-2; 9 nucleotides match TRBD1. Trimming removed 7 bases from V and 2 bases from J; junction bases left unmatched: 8. The CDR3 is 15 amino acids. The V gene's germline CDR1 is MDHEN and CDR2 SYDVKM. DNA of the CDR3: TGTGCCAGCACGTGGGGCGGGACAGGGAACTATGGCTACACCTTC. Its protein is CASTWGGTGNYGYTF.

The V gene is TRBV5-8, the J gene TRBJ2-7, with 9 positions matching TRBD1. Germline CDR1 SGHTS, CDR2 YDEGEE. The CDR3 spans 16 residues. V gave up 4 bases and J gave up 2 bases; unmatched junction bases: 10. CDR3 loop: CASSTPGTGMPYEQYF. The CDR3, as DNA: TGTGCCAGCAGCACACCGGGGACAGGGATGCCCTACGAGCAGTACTTC.

The chain couples TRBV5-1 to TRBJ2-3; 8 bases line up with TRBD2. V trimming: 7 bases; J trimming: 0 bases; junction bases outside the gene matches: 7. From germline, CDR1 is SGHRS and CDR2 YFSETQ. CDR3 length equals 15 residues. The CDR3 DNA reads as TGCGCCAGCGTTATGCTAGCGGGCAGCACAGATACGCAGTATTTT. This gives the protein CASVMLAGSTDTQYF.

This clone was detected once. The chain recombines TRBV7-2 with TRBJ2-3; TRBD2 agrees at 12 bases. Germline V gene data show CDR1 as SGHTA and CDR2 as FQGNSA. With 2 bases clipped from V and 5 bases from J, the junction kept 11 bases outside the gene matches. The CDR3 is made up of 18 amino acids. CDR3 amino acids: CASSLTSSGGAGGDTQYF. The CDR3 coding sequence is TGTGCCAGCAGCTTAACTTCTAGCGGGGGGGCCGGCGGAGATACGCAGTATTTT.

The V call is TRBV5-1, the J call TRBJ1-1; D unresolved. CDR1 and CDR2 from the germline V gene are SGHRS and YFSETQ. This CDR3 has 13 residues. Between the trimmed V and J ends, which lost 0 bases and 5 bases, there was a span of 8 bases. CDR3 DNA: TGCGCCAGCAGCTTGGGGGCGCTGACTGAAGCTTTCTTT. The encoded protein is CASSLGALTEAFF.

V is TRBV6-5 and J is TRBJ1-6; TRBD1 aligns across 8 bases. This CDR3 contains 15 residues. V was pared by 8 bases and J by 0 bases, with 3 bases of the junction left unmatched. Germline V gene data show CDR1 as MNHEY and CDR2 as SVGAGI. The CDR3 DNA sequence: TGTGCCAGCGGGGACAGGAGCTCCTATAATTCACCCCTCCACTTT. Encoded protein: CASGDRSSYNSPLHF.

The chain couples TRBV9 to TRBJ2-5, with 8 bases fitting TRBD2. The germline V gene has CDR1 SGDLS and CDR2 YYNGEE. The length of the CDR3 is 16 residues. V lost 1 base, J lost 2 bases, and 7 bases stayed unmatched. Written as DNA, the CDR3 is TGTGCCAGCAGCGTATTCGGCGGGGGGTTGCAAGAGACCCAGTACTTC. This encodes CASSVFGGGLQETQYF.

The chain has TRBV5-1 and TRBJ2-7; TRBD1 matches 11 bases. The CDR3 has 14 residues. Germline V gene lookup returns CDR1 SGHRS and CDR2 YFSETQ. Unmatched junction bases numbered 4, after V lost 4 bases and J lost 4 bases. The CDR3 is CASSRTGGAYEQYF. CDR3 in DNA: TGCGCCAGCAGCCGGACAGGGGGCGCGTACGAGCAGTACTTC.

The chain recombines TRBV6-2 or TRBV6-3 with TRBJ2-2, with D possibly matching TRBD1 (6 bases). CDR3 length: 16 amino acids. The germline V gene has CDR1 MNHEY and CDR2 SVGEGT. V was cut by 6 bases and J by 0 bases, with 14 bases left in between. CDR3: CASSPYGTSNTGELFF. For the CDR3, the DNA is TGTGCCAGCAGCCCCTACGGGACATCGAACACCGGGGAGCTGTTTTTT.